This T cell receptor beta chain stems from a study of CD8+ T cells in alopecia areata. Reverse transcribed after extraction, RNA yielded cDNA as the sequencing template. The data were produced by immunoSEQ multiplex PCR, yet TCRdb's version contains in-frame clones alone and is incomplete. The sample lists about 110,000 clones; roughly 84% were seen once. As for treatment: oral pan-JAK inhibitor, 5-10 mg twice daily. This clonotype was sampled from a human donor with alopecia areata. The sequences come from CD8+ T cells sorted from blood, collected at week 24, from a patient treated with tofacitinib.

The CDR3 DNA reads as TGCAGCGTCCTACTGGCAGGCGATATTTTCCTGAACACTGAAGCTTTCTTT. It encodes CSVLLAGDIFLNTEAFF. J is TRBJ1-1 and V is TRBV29-1, with D unclear. The V gene's germline CDR1 is SQVTM and CDR2 ANQGSEA. V was cut by 6 bases and J by 0 bases, with 23 bases left in between. The CDR3 has 17 amino acids.